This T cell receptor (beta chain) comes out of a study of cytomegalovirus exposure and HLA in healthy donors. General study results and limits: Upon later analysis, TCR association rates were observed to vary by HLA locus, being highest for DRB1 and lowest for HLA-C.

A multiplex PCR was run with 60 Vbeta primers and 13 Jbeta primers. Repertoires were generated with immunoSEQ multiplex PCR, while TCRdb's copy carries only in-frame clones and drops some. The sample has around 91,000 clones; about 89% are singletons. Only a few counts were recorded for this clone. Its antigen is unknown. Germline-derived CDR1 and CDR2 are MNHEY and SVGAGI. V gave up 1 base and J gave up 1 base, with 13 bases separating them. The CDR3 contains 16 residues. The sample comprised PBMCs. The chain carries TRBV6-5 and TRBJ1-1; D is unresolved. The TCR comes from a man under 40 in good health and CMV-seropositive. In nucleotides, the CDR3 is TGTGCCAGCAGTTACTTATCGGGTGAGGGGAACACTGAAGCTTTCTTT. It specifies CASSYLSGEGNTEAFF.